Shown below are 27 T cell receptor beta chains from a single sample sequenced in a study of blood T cell repertoires in COVID-19. Data came from immunoSEQ multiplex PCR; TCRdb stores just in-frame clones and leaves some out. The repertoire holds some 170,000 clones, with roughly 81% as singletons. Sample: peripheral blood. These receptors were taken from a man aged 35 to 55 with acute or convalescent COVID-19.

This clone appeared a few times. The genes are TRBV7-6 and TRBJ2-7; D is perhaps TRBD1 (6 bases). Between the trimmed V and J ends, which lost 5 bases and 3 bases, there was a span of 14 bases. The CDR3 sequence is 14 residues long. Per the germline V gene, CDR1 is SGHVS and CDR2 is FNYEAQ. As DNA, the CDR3 is TGTGCCAGCAGCCCAGGGACAATAGACTACGAGCAGTACTTC. It encodes CASSPGTIDYEQYF.

The V gene is TRBV7-3, the J gene TRBJ1-1; a weak D match, TRBD1 (5 bases). The CDR3 runs 14 residues. CDR1 is SGHTA and CDR2 is FQGTGA in the germline V gene. V lost 5 bases to trimming and J lost 1 base, with 11 bases between them. The CDR3 DNA is TGTGCCAGCAGCATGTTCCAGGGGAACACTGAAGCTTTCTTT. Translation gives CASSMFQGNTEAFF.

This rearrangement joins TRBV23-1 to TRBJ1-5, with D unresolved. TRBV23-1 is an ORF for which the function is uncertain. CDR3 length equals 16 residues. Trimming cost V 8 bases and J 0 bases, with 17 bases left between them. CDR3 residues: CASGRANIFSNQPQHF. DNA for the CDR3: TGCGCCAGCGGGCGGGCTAACATTTTTAGCAATCAGCCCCAGCATTTT.

The genes are TRBV15 and TRBJ2-7; the match to TRBD1 covers 10 bases. After removal of 0 bases from V and 1 base from J, the junction contained 3 bases not matched to a gene. The length of the CDR3 is 16 residues. Germline values: CDR1 LNHNV, CDR2 YYDKDF (reference sequence). DNA of the CDR3: TGTGCCACCAGCAGAGAACGGACAGGGGGATCCTACGAGCAGTACTTC. This translates into CATSRERTGGSYEQYF.

The V and J genes are TRBV19 and TRBJ1-2; D remains unclear. This CDR3 spans 13 amino acids. Trimming took 5 bases from V and 3 from J, leaving 10 bases between them. Germline-derived CDR1 and CDR2 are LNHDA and SQIVND (reference sequence). CDR3 sequence (DNA): TGTGCCAGTAGTCGGCAGGTCGACTATGGCTACACCTTC. This encodes CASSRQVDYGYTF.

This clone was seen a few times. The chain employs TRBV6-5 and TRBJ1-2; 8 nucleotides align to TRBD1. V trimming: 7 bases; J trimming: 5 bases; junction bases outside the gene matches: 9. The germline V gene has CDR1 MNHEY and CDR2 SVGAGI. The CDR3 consists of 14 residues. CDR3 sequence: CASTRDRSRYGYTF. DNA for the CDR3: TGTGCCAGCACCCGGGACAGGTCTCGATATGGCTACACCTTC.

The V and J genes are TRBV28 and TRBJ1-1; D call uncertain. Trimming took 7 bases from V and 1 from J, leaving 13 bases between them. CDR3 length: 14 residues. Germline loops: CDR1 MDHEN, CDR2 SYDVKM. CDR3 sequence reads: CASIRGGWNTEAFF. The CDR3 DNA reads TGTGCCAGCATACGTGGAGGGTGGAACACTGAAGCTTTCTTT.

The chain joins TRBV30 to TRBJ1-4; D is ambiguous. Per germline, CDR1 GTSNPN and CDR2 SVGIG (reference sequence). The CDR3 is made up of 15 amino acids. The V end was cut by 0 bases, the J end by 9 bases, with 17 bases between. DNA of the CDR3: TGTGCCTGGAGTGTGGAGGATGGGATGAATCAAAAACTGTTTTTT. Translation: CAWSVEDGMNQKLFF.

V is TRBV12-3 or TRBV12-4 and J is TRBJ1-2; D is uncertain. The CDR3 sequence is 13 residues long. V was shortened by 3 bases and J by 4 bases, with 9 bases between the two germline ends. In nucleotides, the CDR3 is TGTGCCAGCAGTTTGATGTCGAGCTATGGCTACACCTTC. Translated: CASSLMSSYGYTF.

The chain employs TRBV3-1 (or the pseudogene TRBV3-2) and TRBJ1-1, with TRBD1 as a possible D gene (6 bases). The germline V gene encodes CDR1 LGHDT and CDR2 YNNKEL (reference sequence). With 1 base removed from V and 11 bases from J, the gap between germline ends came to 11 bases. The CDR3 runs 12 residues. The CDR3 nucleotides read TGTGCCAGCAGCCAAGTAAGGGGGTTGGCTTTCTTT. It codes for CASSQVRGLAFF.

J is TRBJ1-2 and V is TRBV28; 7 bases agree with TRBD1. In germline, CDR1 is MDHEN, CDR2 SYDVKM. The J segment lost 4 bases and the V segment lost 3 bases, leaving 5 bases of the junction unmatched. The CDR3 consists of 14 residues. In nucleotides, the CDR3 is TGTGCCAGCAGTTTTGGAGGGGGCGTCTATGGCTACACCTTC. Translating gives CASSFGGGVYGYTF.

The chain carries TRBV6-4 and TRBJ1-1; D is unresolved. Germline V gives CDR1 MRHNA, CDR2 SNTAGT. CDR3 length: 14 amino acids. V dropped 0 bases and J dropped 5 bases, with 10 bases sitting between them. The CDR3 sequence is CASSDSSEGTEAFF. The CDR3 region has the DNA TGTGCCAGCAGTGACTCGAGTGAGGGTACTGAAGCTTTCTTT.

This clone has more than one count but fewer than ten. V gene TRBV20-1 combines with J gene TRBJ2-3; the D gene is possibly TRBD1 (6 bases). CDR1 and CDR2 from the germline V gene are DFQATT and SNEGSKA (reference sequence). V shed 3 bases and J shed 1 base, with 14 bases lying between them. This CDR3 is built from 15 residues. The CDR3 here is CSASRSAGGTDTQYF. Written as DNA, the CDR3 is TGCAGTGCTAGTCGGTCGGCAGGGGGCACAGATACGCAGTATTTT.

The chain joins TRBV5-1 to TRBJ2-2; weak D call: TRBD1 (5 bases). Germline-derived CDR1 and CDR2 are SGHRS and YFSETQ. CDR3 length: 18 amino acids. V was cut by 4 bases and J by 0 bases, with 19 bases left in between. The CDR3 loop is CASSPEPPDRANTGELFF. CDR3 sequence (DNA): TGCGCCAGCAGCCCGGAGCCCCCTGACAGAGCGAACACCGGGGAGCTGTTTTTT.

V and J are TRBV7-2 and TRBJ2-1; no clear D. The CDR3 totals 15 residues. CDR1 is SGHTA and CDR2 is FQGNSA in the germline V gene. V was trimmed by 0 bases and J by 4 bases, leaving 10 bases between them. This chain's CDR3 is CASSLASVAYNEQFF. The CDR3 bases are TGTGCCAGCAGCTTAGCCAGCGTGGCGTACAATGAGCAGTTCTTC.

The chain couples TRBV3-1 (or the pseudogene TRBV3-2) to TRBJ1-2; 9 nucleotides align to TRBD1. V trimming: 4 bases; J trimming: 13 bases; junction bases outside the gene matches: 7. Germline V CDR1 and CDR2: LGHDT, YNNKEL (reference sequence). This CDR3 has 12 amino acids. CDR3 bases: TGTGCCAGCAGCCCGGGACAGGGTGGTGGCACCTTC. Translated, it gives CASSPGQGGGTF.

The rearrangement joins TRBV2 to TRBJ1-5; a weak D match, TRBD1 (6 bases). Germline V gene data show CDR1 as SNHLY and CDR2 as FYNNEI. The CDR3 is made up of 15 amino acids. The V end was cut by 2 bases, the J end by 3 bases, with 11 bases between. CDR3 in amino acids: CASSEQGHLNQPQHF. CDR3 coding DNA: TGTGCCAGCAGTGAACAGGGACATCTCAATCAGCCCCAGCATTTT.

The rearrangement links TRBV6-1 to TRBJ1-1, with D unclear. This CDR3 has 20 residues. V was clipped by 0 bases and J by 3 bases, with 26 bases between them. CDR1 is MNHNS and CDR2 is SASEGT in the germline V gene. In DNA, the CDR3 is TGTGCCAGCAGTGAAGCGGCCTATGCAGGTTCAGTAGAGAGCCACACTGAAGCTTTCTTT. It encodes CASSEAAYAGSVESHTEAFF.

The J gene is TRBJ1-3, the V gene TRBV6-6, with D maybe TRBD1 (5 bases). Germline V gene data show CDR1 as MNHNY and CDR2 as SVGAGI (reference sequence). The ends were cut back, 4 bases at V and 0 bases at J, with 13 bases in the middle. The length of the CDR3 is 16 residues. The CDR3 DNA is TGTGCCAGCAGTTTTGGCGGGACTGACTCTGGAAACACCATATATTTT. This encodes CASSFGGTDSGNTIYF.

This chain joins TRBV6-5 and TRBJ1-1; no clear D. V lost 6 bases and J lost 1, with 15 bases in between. Germline CDR1 reads MNHEY; CDR2 reads SVGAGI. There are 15 residues in the CDR3. CDR3 nucleotide sequence: TGTGCCAGCAGACCCGGCCCGAGGGCGAACACTGAAGCTTTCTTT. Translated, it gives CASRPGPRANTEAFF.

The rearrangement joins TRBV6-5 to TRBJ2-7; 8 bases match TRBD1. Trimming took 4 bases from V and 6 from J; bases not matched to a gene: 8. The CDR3 has 14 amino acids. Germline V lookup: CDR1 MNHEY, CDR2 SVGAGI. DNA of the CDR3: TGTGCCAGCAGTTTTAGGACAGGGTCCCTCGAGCAGTACTTC. This codes for CASSFRTGSLEQYF.

The chain uses TRBV3-1 (or the pseudogene TRBV3-2) and TRBJ2-3, with D possibly matching TRBD2 (5 bases). This CDR3 region has 16 residues. V lost 0 bases, J lost 0 bases, and 10 bases lay in between. Germline assignment: CDR1 LGHDT and CDR2 YNNKEL (reference sequence). This CDR3 reads CASSQDWTGSTDTQYF. For the CDR3, the DNA is TGTGCCAGCAGCCAAGATTGGACTGGAAGCACAGATACGCAGTATTTT.

This clone was recorded only once. The V call is TRBV7-9, the J call TRBJ2-7; 7 bases are a match to TRBD1. After removal of 5 bases from V and 3 bases from J, the junction contained 10 bases not matched to a gene. Per germline, CDR1 SEHNR and CDR2 FQNEAQ (reference sequence). CDR3 length equals 15 residues. CDR3 loop: CASSRSGGSHYEQYF. CDR3 DNA sequence: TGTGCCAGCAGCAGATCAGGGGGTTCACACTACGAGCAGTACTTC.

V is TRBV5-6 and J is TRBJ1-4, with D perhaps matching TRBD1 (5 bases). Germline-derived CDR1 and CDR2 are SGHDT and YYEEEE. The CDR3 spans 15 residues. Trimming shortened V by 4 bases and J by 4 bases, and 14 bases separated the two germline ends. The CDR3 here is CASSVQGRYNEKLFF. The CDR3 bases are TGTGCCAGCAGCGTCCAGGGTCGCTATAATGAAAAACTGTTTTTT.

This chain links TRBV4-3 with TRBJ2-1; D call uncertain. The V end lost 0 bases, the J end lost 4 bases, and 10 bases lay between the germline ends. From germline, CDR1 is LGHNA and CDR2 YSLEER. The CDR3 spans 15 residues. CDR3 DNA: TGCGCCAGCAGCCAAGATCGGGTCGTTTACAATGAGCAGTTCTTC. Translated, it gives CASSQDRVVYNEQFF.

This chain links TRBV2 with TRBJ1-2; TRBD1 is a possible D gene (6 bases). The germline V gene encodes CDR1 SNHLY and CDR2 FYNNEI. With 4 bases removed from V and 0 bases from J, the gap between germline ends came to 12 bases. This CDR3 has 15 amino acids. CDR3 residues: CASSVITGSNYGYTF. The CDR3 region has the DNA TGTGCCAGCAGTGTAATAACAGGGTCTAACTATGGCTACACCTTC.

This clone was observed once. The chain recombines TRBV6-5 with TRBJ1-1; no reliable D call. The length of the CDR3 is 13 residues. Germline assignment: CDR1 MNHEY and CDR2 SVGAGI. The V end lost 9 bases, the J end lost 4 bases, and 15 bases lay between the germline ends. The CDR3 reads CASTLISGTEAFF. The CDR3 DNA sequence: TGTGCCAGTACGTTAATCAGCGGCACTGAAGCTTTCTTT.